This TCR beta chain was identified during a study of cytomegalovirus exposure and HLA in healthy donors. Study context: A later analysis reported the 120 validation repertoires used the same platform as the roughly 700 first-cohort repertoires.

The germline V gene has CDR1 MNHEY and CDR2 SMNVEV (reference sequence). With 2 bases clipped from V and 1 base from J, the junction kept 3 bases outside the gene matches. The CDR3 is made up of 15 amino acids. Overall study findings and caveats: Rarity characterized most TCR sequences, yet some public TCRs appeared in many donors. The study listed some 160 cytomegalovirus-associated TCR beta chains. In a later analysis, first-cohort TCR clusters were found to tend to co-occur in the 130 or so validation repertoires.

As concerns this clone: The target antigen is unknown.

TCRdb's table, derived via immunoSEQ multiplex PCR, lists solely in-frame clones and lacks some. The repertoire holds approximately 180,000 clones, with roughly nine tenths as singletons. The sequence derives from a man younger than 35 in good health and CMV-seropositive. The V call is TRBV27, the J call TRBJ2-3; TRBD2 aligns across 7 bases. Specimen: PBMCs. CDR3 residues: CASSLGAGGTDTQYF. The CDR3 DNA reads as TGTGCCAGCAGTTTAGGGGCGGGGGGCACAGATACGCAGTATTTT.